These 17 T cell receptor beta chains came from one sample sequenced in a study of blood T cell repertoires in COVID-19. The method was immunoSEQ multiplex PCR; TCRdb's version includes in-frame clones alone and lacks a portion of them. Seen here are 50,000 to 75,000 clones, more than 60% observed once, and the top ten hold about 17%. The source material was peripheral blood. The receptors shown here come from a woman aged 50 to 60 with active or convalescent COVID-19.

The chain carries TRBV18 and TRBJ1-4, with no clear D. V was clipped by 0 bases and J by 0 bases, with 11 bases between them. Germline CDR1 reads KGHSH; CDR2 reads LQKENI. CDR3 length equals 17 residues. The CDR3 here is CASSPPNSLATNEKLFF. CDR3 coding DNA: TGTGCCAGCTCACCACCAAACTCTCTTGCAACTAATGAAAAACTGTTTTTT.

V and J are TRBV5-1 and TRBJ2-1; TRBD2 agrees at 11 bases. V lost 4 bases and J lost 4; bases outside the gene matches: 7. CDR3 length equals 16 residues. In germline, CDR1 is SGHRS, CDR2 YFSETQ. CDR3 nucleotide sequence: TGCGCCAGCAGCCTTCTAGGGACTAGCGGTTACAATGAGCAGTTCTTC. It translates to CASSLLGTSGYNEQFF.

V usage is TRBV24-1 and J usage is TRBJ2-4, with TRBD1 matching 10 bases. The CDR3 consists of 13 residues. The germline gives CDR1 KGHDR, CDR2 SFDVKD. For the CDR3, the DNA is TGTGGCACGGTGGGGGACAGGGGAAACATTCAGTACTTC. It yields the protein CGTVGDRGNIQYF.

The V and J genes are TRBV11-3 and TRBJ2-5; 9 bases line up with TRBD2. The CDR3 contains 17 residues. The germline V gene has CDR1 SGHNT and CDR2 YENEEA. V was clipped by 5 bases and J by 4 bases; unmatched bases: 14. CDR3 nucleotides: TGTGCCAGCAGCCCCCGGACTAGCGCGACGGGTGGAGAGACCCAGTACTTC. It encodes CASSPRTSATGGETQYF. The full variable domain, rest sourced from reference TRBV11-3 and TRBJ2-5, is EAGVVQSPRYKIIEKKQPVAFWCNPISGHNTLYWYLQNLGQGPELLIRYENEEAVDDSQLPKDRFSAERLKGVDSTLKIQPAELGDSAVYLCASSPRTSATGGETQYFGPGTRLLVL.

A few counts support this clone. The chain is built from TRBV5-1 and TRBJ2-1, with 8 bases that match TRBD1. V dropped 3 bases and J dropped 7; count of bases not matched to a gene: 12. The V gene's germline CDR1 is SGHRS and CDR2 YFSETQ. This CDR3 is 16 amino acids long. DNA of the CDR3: TGCGCCAGCAGCTCCCTCGGACAGGGTTTTAGTAATGAGCAGTTCTTC. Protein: CASSSLGQGFSNEQFF.

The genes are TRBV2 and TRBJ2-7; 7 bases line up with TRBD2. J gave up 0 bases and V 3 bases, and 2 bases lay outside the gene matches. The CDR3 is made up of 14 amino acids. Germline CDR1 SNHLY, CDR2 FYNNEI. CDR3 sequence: CASSEERDSYEQYF. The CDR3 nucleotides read TGTGCCAGCAGTGAGGAGCGGGACTCCTACGAGCAGTACTTC.

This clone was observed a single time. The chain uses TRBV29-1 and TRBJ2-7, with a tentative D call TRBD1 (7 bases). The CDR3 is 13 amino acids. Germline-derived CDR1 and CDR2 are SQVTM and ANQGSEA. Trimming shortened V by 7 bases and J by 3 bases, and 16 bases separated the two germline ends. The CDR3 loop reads CSARGTDLYEQYF. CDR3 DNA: TGCAGCGCCCGGGGGACAGACCTCTACGAGCAGTACTTC.

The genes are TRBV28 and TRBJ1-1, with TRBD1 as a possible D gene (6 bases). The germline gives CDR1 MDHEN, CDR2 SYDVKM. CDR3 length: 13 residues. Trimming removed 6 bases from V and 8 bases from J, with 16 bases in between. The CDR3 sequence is CASSQTPDREAFF. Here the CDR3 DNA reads TGTGCCAGCAGCCAAACCCCGGACAGAGAAGCTTTCTTT.

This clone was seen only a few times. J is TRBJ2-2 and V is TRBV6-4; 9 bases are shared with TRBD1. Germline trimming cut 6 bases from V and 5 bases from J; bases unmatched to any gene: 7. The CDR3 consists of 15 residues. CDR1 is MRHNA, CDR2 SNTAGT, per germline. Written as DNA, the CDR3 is TGTGCCAGCAGCCGAACAGGGGGCGAAACCGGGGAGCTGTTTTTT. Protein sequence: CASSRTGGETGELFF.

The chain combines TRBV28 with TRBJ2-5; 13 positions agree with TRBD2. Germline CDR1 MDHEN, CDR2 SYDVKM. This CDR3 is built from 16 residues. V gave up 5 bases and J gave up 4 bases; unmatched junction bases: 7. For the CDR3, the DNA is TGTGCCAGCAGTGGAACTAGCGGGAGGGCCTTAGAGACCCAGTACTTC. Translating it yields CASSGTSGRALETQYF.

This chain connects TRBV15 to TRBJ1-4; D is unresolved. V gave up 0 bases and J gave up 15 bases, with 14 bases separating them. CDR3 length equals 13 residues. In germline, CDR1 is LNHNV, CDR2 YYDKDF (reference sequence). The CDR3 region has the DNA TGTGCCACCAGCAGAGATTTAACTACGGGGATGTTTTTT. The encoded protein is CATSRDLTTGMFF.

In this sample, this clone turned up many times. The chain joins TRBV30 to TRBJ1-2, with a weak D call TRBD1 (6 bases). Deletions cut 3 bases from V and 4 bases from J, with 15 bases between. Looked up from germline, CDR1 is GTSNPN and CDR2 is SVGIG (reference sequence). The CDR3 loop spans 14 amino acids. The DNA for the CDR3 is TGTGCCTGGAGGATACAGGGATCGGGCTATGGCTACACCTTC. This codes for CAWRIQGSGYGYTF.

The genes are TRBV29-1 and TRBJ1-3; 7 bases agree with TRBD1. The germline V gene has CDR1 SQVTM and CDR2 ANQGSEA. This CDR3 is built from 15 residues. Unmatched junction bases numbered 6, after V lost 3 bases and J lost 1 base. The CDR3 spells CSVELLTGSGNTIYF. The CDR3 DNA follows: TGCAGCGTTGAGCTACTGACAGGGTCTGGAAACACCATATATTTT.

The CDR3, as DNA: TGTGCCAGCAGCCACGTACGGGGCGAGCAGTACTTC. This translates into CASSHVRGEQYF. The chain recombines TRBV6-5 with TRBJ2-7, with D perhaps TRBD2 (5 bases). Trimming removed 6 bases from V and 6 bases from J, with 12 bases in between. This CDR3 has 12 residues. Germline CDR1 is MNHEY and CDR2 is SVGAGI.

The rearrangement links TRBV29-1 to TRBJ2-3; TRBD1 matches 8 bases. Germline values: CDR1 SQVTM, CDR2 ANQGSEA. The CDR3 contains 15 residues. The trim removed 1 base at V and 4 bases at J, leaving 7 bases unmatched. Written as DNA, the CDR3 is TGCAGCGTTGAAGCGCAGGGGGCGCGGGCAGATACGCAGTATTTT. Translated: CSVEAQGARADTQYF.

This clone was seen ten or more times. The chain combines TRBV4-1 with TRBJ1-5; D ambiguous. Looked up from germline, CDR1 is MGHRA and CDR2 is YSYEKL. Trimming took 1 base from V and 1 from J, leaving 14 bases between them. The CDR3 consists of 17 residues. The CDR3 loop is CASSQVPSVGSNQPQHF. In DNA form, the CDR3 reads TGCGCCAGCAGCCAAGTCCCATCGGTGGGCAGCAATCAGCCCCAGCATTTT.

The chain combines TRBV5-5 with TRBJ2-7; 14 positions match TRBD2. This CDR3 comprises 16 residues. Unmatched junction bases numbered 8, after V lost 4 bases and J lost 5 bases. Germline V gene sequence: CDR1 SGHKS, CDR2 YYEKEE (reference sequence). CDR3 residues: CASSRGLAGGAHEQYF. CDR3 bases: TGTGCCAGCAGCCGCGGACTAGCGGGAGGAGCACACGAGCAGTACTTC. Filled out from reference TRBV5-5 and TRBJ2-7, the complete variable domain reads DAGVTQSPTHLIKTRGQQVTLRCSPISGHKSVSWYQQVLGQGPQFIFQYYEKEERGRGNFPDRFSARQFPNYSSELNVNALLLGDSALYLCASSRGLAGGAHEQYFGPGTRLTVT.